These 14 T cell receptor beta chains came from one sample sequenced in a study of T cell responses to AZD1222 COVID-19 vaccine. TCRdb's table, derived via immunoSEQ multiplex PCR, lists solely in-frame clones and lacks some. The sample consists of 130,000 or so clones, approximately 88% of them appearing once. This sample comprised peripheral blood, obtained on day 0 of AZD1222 vaccination. The receptors stem from an adult in good health.

The V and J genes are TRBV6-5 and TRBJ2-5; D possibly uses TRBD1 or TRBD2 (6 bases each). Trimming left V 7 bases short and J 3 bases short, with 12 bases between. Germline V gene sequence: CDR1 MNHEY, CDR2 SVGAGI. CDR3 length: 13 amino acids. CDR3 nucleotide sequence: TGTGCCAGCATTAGGGGGGCGGAAGAGACCCAGTACTTC. Amino acids: CASIRGAEETQYF.

The chain is built from TRBV12-5 and TRBJ2-5, with TRBD1 matching over 7 bases. There are 15 residues in the CDR3. Germline CDR1 is LGHNT and CDR2 is FRNRAP. Trimming cost V 1 base and J 4 bases; bases outside gene matches: 6. Here the CDR3 reads CASGLERTGRETQYF. CDR3 DNA: TGTGCTAGTGGTTTGGAAAGGACAGGAAGAGAGACCCAGTACTTC. Filled out from reference TRBV12-5 and TRBJ2-5, the complete variable domain reads DARVTQTPRHKVTEMGQEVTMRCQPILGHNTVFWYRQTMMQGLELLAYFRNRAPLDDSGMPKDRFSAEMPDATLATLKIQPSEPRDSAVYFCASGLERTGRETQYFGPGTRLLVL.

Remarks on this clone: This CDR3 is also generated by other DNA sequences in the sample. This rearrangement joins TRBV4-3 to TRBJ1-1, with D maybe TRBD1 (6 bases). Germline loops: CDR1 LGHNA, CDR2 YSLEER. Trimming shortened V by 4 bases and J by 2 bases, and 11 bases separated the two germline ends. The CDR3 is made up of 14 amino acids. CDR3 protein: CASSPDRANTEAFF. In nucleotides, the CDR3 is TGCGCCAGCAGCCCGGACAGAGCAAACACTGAAGCTTTCTTT.

The chain combines TRBV1 with TRBJ2-1; the table's D call TRBD2 went unverified against the DNA. TRBV1 is a pseudogene segment. The CDR3 runs to 19 residues. The CDR3 here is CTSSQVPIHLKSSYNEQFF. CDR3 coding DNA: TGCACCAGCAGCCAAGTCCCAATTCATCTCAAGAGCTCCTACAATGAGCAGTTCTTC.

CDR3 residues: CASSYGTGPAEKLFF. The CDR3, as DNA: TGTGCCAGCAGCTACGGGACAGGGCCGGCTGAAAAACTGTTTTTT. The rearrangement joins TRBV7-2 to TRBJ1-4, with 9 bases lining up with TRBD1. The CDR3 contains 15 residues. Germline V gene lookup returns CDR1 SGHTA and CDR2 FQGNSA. J was trimmed by 7 bases and V by 4 bases; bases with no gene match: 7.

This clone was detected only once. The chain employs TRBV12-5 and TRBJ2-7; TRBD1 or TRBD2 may be the D gene (5 bases each). Trimming left V 3 bases short and J 4 bases short, with 13 bases between. CDR3 length: 14 amino acids. Germline V gives CDR1 LGHNT, CDR2 FRNRAP. The CDR3 DNA reads TGTGCTAGTGGTTTTTCCGGGGCTTTATACGAGCAGTACTTC. Encoded protein: CASGFSGALYEQYF.

The J gene is TRBJ1-1, the V gene TRBV6-2 or TRBV6-3; no reliable D call. Germline-derived CDR1 and CDR2 are MNHEY and SVGEGT. Trimming stripped 6 bases from V and 0 bases from J, with 8 bases between. The CDR3 is 13 residues long. CDR3 residues: CASSALVNTEAFF. DNA of the CDR3: TGTGCCAGCAGCGCCCTTGTGAACACTGAAGCTTTCTTT.

The chain is built from TRBV30 and TRBJ2-2; no clear D. The CDR3 has 12 residues. V lost 6 bases and J 3 bases, leaving 8 bases between the germline ends. Looked up from germline, CDR1 is GTSNPN and CDR2 is SVGIG (reference sequence). CDR3 nucleotide sequence: TGTGCCTGCCAAGAGGACACCGGGGAGCTGTTTTTT. This sequence encodes CACQEDTGELFF.

The rearrangement joins TRBV28 to TRBJ1-6; D unresolved. Trimming removed 6 bases from V and 0 bases from J, with 12 bases in between. The CDR3 runs to 16 residues. CDR1 is MDHEN and CDR2 is SYDVKM in the germline V gene. The CDR3 DNA is TGTGCCAGCAGCCGTGAACCGAGCTCCTATAATTCACCCCTCCACTTT. It encodes CASSREPSSYNSPLHF.

To note about this clone: The junction shows a germline mismatch at one end, possibly a read error. The J gene is TRBJ2-3, the V gene TRBV7-3; TRBD2 aligns across 8 bases. CDR1 and CDR2 from the germline V gene are SGHTA and FQGTGA. There are 16 residues in the CDR3. The CDR3 nucleotides read TGTGCCAGCAACTTAAGGTGGCGGGAGGCCACAGATACGCAGTATTTT. Its protein product is CASNLRWREATDTQYF.

J is TRBJ1-5 and V is TRBV10-3; TRBD1 might be the D (6 bases). The CDR3 is 15 residues long. Germline assignment: CDR1 ENHRY and CDR2 SYGVKD. Trimming removed 0 bases at V and 7 bases at J, with 13 bases between. CDR3 in amino acids: CAISESTGMGQPQHF. In nucleotides, the CDR3 is TGTGCCATCAGTGAGTCAACAGGGATGGGACAGCCCCAGCATTTT.

J is TRBJ2-3 and V is TRBV24-1; TRBD1 is a possible D gene (5 bases). The CDR3 sequence is 15 residues long. The germline gives CDR1 KGHDR, CDR2 SFDVKD. Trimming took off 4 bases at V and 2 bases at J, with 12 bases between the two ends. This CDR3 reads CATSDIRDPTDTQYF. The CDR3 coding sequence is TGTGCCACCAGTGACATCAGGGATCCCACAGATACGCAGTATTTT.

This rearrangement joins TRBV6-5 to TRBJ2-1; TRBD1 or TRBD2 may be the D gene (5 bases each). Germline-derived CDR1 and CDR2 are MNHEY and SVGAGI. The length of the CDR3 is 14 residues. Trimming pared 0 bases from V and 8 bases from J, leaving 11 bases between. Here the CDR3 DNA reads TGTGCCAGCAGTTACTCCGGCAGGGACGATGAGCAGTTCTTC. It translates to CASSYSGRDDEQFF.

The chain combines TRBV6-5 with TRBJ1-6; D possibly corresponds to TRBD1 (5 bases). CDR1 is MNHEY, CDR2 SVGAGI, per germline. There are 15 residues in the CDR3. V was trimmed by 2 bases and J by 6 bases, leaving 11 bases between them. DNA of the CDR3: TGTGCCAGCAGTTACGAGGGGAGAAGTAATTCACCCCTCCACTTT. It yields the protein CASSYEGRSNSPLHF.